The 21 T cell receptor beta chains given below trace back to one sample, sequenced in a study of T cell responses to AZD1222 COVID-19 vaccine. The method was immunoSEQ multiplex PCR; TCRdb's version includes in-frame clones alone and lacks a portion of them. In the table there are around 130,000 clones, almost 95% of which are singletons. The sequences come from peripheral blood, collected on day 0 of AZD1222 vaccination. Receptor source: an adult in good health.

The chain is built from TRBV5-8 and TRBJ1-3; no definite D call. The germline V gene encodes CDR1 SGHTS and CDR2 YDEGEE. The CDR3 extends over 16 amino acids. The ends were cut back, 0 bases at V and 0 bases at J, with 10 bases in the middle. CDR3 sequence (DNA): TGTGCCAGCAGCTTGGCCTCCAGACTCTCTGGAAACACCATATATTTT. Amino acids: CASSLASRLSGNTIYF.

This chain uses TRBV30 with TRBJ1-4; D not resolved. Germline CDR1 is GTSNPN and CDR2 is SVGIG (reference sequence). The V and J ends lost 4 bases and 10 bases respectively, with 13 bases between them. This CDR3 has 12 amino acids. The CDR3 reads CAWMPYVGKLFF. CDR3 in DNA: TGTGCCTGGATGCCGTATGTCGGAAAACTGTTTTTT.

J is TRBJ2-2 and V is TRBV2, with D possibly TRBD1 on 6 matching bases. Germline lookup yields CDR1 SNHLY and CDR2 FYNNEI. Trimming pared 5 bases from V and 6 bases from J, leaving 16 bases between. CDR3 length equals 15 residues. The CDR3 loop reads CASSSGVPTAGELFF. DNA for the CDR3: TGTGCCAGCAGTTCAGGGGTCCCGACGGCCGGGGAGCTGTTTTTT.

The CDR3 protein is CASSRLTGGNTEAFF. As DNA, the CDR3 is TGCGCCAGCAGCAGACTGACAGGGGGGAACACTGAAGCTTTCTTT. This rearrangement joins TRBV5-1 to TRBJ1-1; 9 bases fit TRBD1. The CDR3 has 15 amino acids. V lost 4 bases to trimming and J lost 1 base; unmatched junction nucleotides: 5. Germline CDR1 and CDR2: SGHRS and YFSETQ.

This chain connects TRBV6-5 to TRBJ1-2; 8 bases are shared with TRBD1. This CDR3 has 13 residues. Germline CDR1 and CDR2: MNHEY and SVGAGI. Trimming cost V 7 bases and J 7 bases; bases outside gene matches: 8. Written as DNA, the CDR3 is TGTGCCAGCACCCCGGACAGGGTTGTTGGCTACACCTTC. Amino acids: CASTPDRVVGYTF.

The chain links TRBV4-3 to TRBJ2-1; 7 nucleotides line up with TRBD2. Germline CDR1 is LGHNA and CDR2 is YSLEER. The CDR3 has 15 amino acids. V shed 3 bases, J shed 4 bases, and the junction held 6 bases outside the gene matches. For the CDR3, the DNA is TGCGCCAGCAGCCAGAACGGGGGGAATTACAATGAGCAGTTCTTC. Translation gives CASSQNGGNYNEQFF.

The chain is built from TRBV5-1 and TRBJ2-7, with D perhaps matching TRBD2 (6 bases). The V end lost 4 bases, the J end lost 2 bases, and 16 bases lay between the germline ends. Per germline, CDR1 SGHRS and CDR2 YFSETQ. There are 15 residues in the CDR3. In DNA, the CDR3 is TGCGCCAGCAGCCCGGGAGCGGGCGGTCCCTACGAGCAGTACTTC. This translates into CASSPGAGGPYEQYF.

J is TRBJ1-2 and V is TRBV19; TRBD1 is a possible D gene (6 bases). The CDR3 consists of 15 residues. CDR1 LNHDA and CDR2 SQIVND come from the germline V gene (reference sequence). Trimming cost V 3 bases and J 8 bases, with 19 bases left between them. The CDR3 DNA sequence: TGTGCCAGTAGTATTGCCAATGGGGGGCGGAAGGGCTACACCTTC. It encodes CASSIANGGRKGYTF.

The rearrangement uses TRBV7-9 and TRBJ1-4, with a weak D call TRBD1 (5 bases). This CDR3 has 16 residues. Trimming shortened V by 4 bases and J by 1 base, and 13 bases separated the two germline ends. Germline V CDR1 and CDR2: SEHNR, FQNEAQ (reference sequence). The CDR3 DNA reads TGTGCCAGCAGCTCCCCCCCTGGGGGAACTAATGAAAAACTGTTTTTT. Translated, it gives CASSSPPGGTNEKLFF.

CDR3 DNA: TGTGCCTGGAGTCCCTCTAACTATGGCTACACCTTC. It specifies CAWSPSNYGYTF. The V and J genes are TRBV30 and TRBJ1-2; D gene uncertain. Deletions cut 2 bases from V and 0 bases from J, with 4 bases between. This CDR3 has 12 amino acids. Per germline, CDR1 GTSNPN and CDR2 SVGIG (reference sequence).

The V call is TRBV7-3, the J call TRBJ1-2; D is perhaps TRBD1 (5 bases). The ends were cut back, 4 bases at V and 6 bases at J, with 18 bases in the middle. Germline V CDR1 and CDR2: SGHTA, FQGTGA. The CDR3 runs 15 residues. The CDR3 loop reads CASSSGPPSLNGYTF. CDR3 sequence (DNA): TGTGCCAGCAGCTCGGGACCCCCTTCGCTGAATGGCTACACCTTC.

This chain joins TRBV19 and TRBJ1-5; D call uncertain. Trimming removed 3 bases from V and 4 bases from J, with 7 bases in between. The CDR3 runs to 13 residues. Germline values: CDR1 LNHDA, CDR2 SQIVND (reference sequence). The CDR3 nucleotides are TGTGCCAGTAGTATTGCGCGAAATCAGCCCCAGCATTTT. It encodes CASSIARNQPQHF.

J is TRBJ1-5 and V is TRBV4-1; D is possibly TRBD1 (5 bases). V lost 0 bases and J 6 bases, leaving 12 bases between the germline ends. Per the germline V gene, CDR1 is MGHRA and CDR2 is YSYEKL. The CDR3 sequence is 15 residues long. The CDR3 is CASSQDLGVAQPQHF. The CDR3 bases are TGCGCCAGCAGCCAAGATCTGGGGGTAGCTCAGCCCCAGCATTTT.

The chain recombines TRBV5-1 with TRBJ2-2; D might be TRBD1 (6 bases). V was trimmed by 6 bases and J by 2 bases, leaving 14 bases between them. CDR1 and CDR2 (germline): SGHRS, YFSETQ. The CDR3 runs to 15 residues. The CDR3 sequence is CASNPQGPNTGELFF. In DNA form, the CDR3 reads TGCGCCAGCAACCCACAGGGCCCAAACACCGGGGAGCTGTTTTTT.

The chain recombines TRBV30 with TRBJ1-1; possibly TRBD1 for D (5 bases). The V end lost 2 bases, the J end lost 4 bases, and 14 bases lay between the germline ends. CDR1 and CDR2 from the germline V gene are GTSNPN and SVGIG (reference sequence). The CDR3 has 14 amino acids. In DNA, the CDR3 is TGTGCCTGGAGTTGGGGGTGGAAGAGCACTGAAGCTTTCTTT. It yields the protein CAWSWGWKSTEAFF.

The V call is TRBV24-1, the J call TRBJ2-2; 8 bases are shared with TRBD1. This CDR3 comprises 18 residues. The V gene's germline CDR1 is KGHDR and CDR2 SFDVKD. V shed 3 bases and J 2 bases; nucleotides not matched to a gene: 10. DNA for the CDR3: TGTGCCACCAGTGATCCCCTCTCCGGGACAGGAAACACCGGGGAGCTGTTTTTT. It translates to CATSDPLSGTGNTGELFF.

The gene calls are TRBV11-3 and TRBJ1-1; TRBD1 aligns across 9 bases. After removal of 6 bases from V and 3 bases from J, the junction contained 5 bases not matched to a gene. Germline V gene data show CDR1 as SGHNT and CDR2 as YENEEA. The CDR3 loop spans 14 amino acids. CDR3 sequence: CASSHRGRDTEAFF. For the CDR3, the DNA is TGTGCCAGCAGTCACAGGGGGCGCGACACTGAAGCTTTCTTT.

CDR3 sequence reads: CASSSAMGGELFF. DNA for the CDR3: TGCGCCAGCAGCTCCGCAATGGGCGGGGAGCTGTTTTTT. The rearrangement uses TRBV5-1 and TRBJ2-2; D is unclear. The germline V and J ends were trimmed by 3 bases and 7 bases, with 10 bases remaining between them. CDR1 and CDR2 from the germline V gene are SGHRS and YFSETQ. This CDR3 contains 13 residues. The whole variable domain, filled in from reference TRBV5-1 and TRBJ2-2, reads KAGVTQTPRYLIKTRGQQVTLSCSPISGHRSVSWYQQTPGQGLQFLFEYFSETQRNKGNFPGRFSGRQFSNSRSEMNVSTLELGDSALYLCASSSAMGGELFFGEGSRLTVL.

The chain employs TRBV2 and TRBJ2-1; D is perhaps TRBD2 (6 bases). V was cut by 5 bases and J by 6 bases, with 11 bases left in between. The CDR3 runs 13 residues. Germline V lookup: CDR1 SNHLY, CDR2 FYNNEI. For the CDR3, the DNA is TGTGCCAGCAGTTGGGGGGTAGGCAATGAGCAGTTCTTC. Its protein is CASSWGVGNEQFF. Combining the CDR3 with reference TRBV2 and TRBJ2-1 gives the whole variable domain EPEVTQTPSHQVTQMGQEVILRCVPISNHLYFYWYRQILGQKVEFLVSFYNNEISEKSEIFDDQFSVERPDGSNFTLKIRSTKLEDSAMYFCASSWGVGNEQFFGPGTRLTVL.

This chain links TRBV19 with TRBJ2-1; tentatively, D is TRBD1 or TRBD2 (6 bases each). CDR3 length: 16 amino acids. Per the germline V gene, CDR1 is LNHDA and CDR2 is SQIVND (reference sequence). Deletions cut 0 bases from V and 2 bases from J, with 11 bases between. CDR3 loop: CASSIERGEPYNEQFF. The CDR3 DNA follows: TGTGCCAGTAGTATAGAGAGGGGGGAGCCCTACAATGAGCAGTTCTTC.

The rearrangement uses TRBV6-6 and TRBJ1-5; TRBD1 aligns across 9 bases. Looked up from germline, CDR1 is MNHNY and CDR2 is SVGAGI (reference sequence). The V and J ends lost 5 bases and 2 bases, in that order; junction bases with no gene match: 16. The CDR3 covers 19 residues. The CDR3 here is CASSLTGGPTRWGNQPQHF. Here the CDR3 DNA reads TGTGCCAGCAGTCTTACAGGGGGCCCAACCCGTTGGGGCAATCAGCCCCAGCATTTT.